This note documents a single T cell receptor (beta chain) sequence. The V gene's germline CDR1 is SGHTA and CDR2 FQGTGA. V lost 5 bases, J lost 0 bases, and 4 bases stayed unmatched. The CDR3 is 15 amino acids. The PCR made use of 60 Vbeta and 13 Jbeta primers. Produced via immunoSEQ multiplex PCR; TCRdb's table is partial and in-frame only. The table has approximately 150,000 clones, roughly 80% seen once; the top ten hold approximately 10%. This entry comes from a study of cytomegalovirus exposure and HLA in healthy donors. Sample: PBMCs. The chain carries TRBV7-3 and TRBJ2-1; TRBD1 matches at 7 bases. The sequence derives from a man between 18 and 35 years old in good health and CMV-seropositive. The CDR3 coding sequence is TGTGCCAGCAGCCGGGACAGTAGCTCCTACAATGAGCAGTTCTTC. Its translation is CASSRDSSSYNEQFF.